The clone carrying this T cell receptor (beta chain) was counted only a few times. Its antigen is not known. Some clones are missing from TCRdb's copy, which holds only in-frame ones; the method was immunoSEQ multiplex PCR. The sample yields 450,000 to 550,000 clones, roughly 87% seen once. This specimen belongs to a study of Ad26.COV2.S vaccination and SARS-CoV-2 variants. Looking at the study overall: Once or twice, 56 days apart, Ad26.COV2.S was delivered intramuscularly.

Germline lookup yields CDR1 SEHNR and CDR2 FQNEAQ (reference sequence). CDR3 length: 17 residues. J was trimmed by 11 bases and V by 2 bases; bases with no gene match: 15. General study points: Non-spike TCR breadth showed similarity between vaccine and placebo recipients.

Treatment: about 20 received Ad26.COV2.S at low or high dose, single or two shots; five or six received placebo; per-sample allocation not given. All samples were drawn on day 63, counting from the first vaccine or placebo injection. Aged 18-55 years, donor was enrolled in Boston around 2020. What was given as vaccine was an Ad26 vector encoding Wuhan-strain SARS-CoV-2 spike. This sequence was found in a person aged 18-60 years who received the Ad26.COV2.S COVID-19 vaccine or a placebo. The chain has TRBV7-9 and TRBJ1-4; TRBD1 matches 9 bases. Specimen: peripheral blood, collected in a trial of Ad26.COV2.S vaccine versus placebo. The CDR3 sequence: CASSLWLGQGRGEKLFF. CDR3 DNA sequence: TGTGCCAGCAGCTTATGGCTAGGACAGGGGCGAGGAGAGAAACTGTTTTTT. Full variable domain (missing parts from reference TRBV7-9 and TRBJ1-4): DTGVSQNPRHKITKRGQNVTFRCDPISEHNRLYWYRQTLGQGPEFLTYFQNEAQLEKSRLLSDRFSAERPKGSFSTLEIQRTEQGDSAMYLCASSLWLGQGRGEKLFFGSGTQLSVL.